The 28 T cell receptor beta chains reported below all come from one sample, sequenced in a study of shared T cell receptors in the human thymus. Only in-frame clones appear in the TCRdb table, and some are missing; sequencing was by immunoSEQ multiplex PCR. Of about 380,000 clones in the sample, over 90% are singletons; the top ten hold about 0.02%. The sequencing sample was made of thymocytes. The receptor set was obtained from a human donor.

The chain uses TRBV14 and TRBJ2-7; D ambiguous. The V gene's germline CDR1 is SGHDN and CDR2 FVKESK. The CDR3 runs to 13 residues. Trimming removed 2 bases at V and 6 bases at J, with 11 bases between. The CDR3 nucleotides are TGTGCCAGCAGCCAACTGCCGGATCCCGAGCAGTACTTC. Its protein is CASSQLPDPEQYF.

The chain carries TRBV27 and TRBJ2-2; no clear D. In germline, CDR1 is MNHEY, CDR2 SMNVEV (reference sequence). The V end was cut by 0 bases, the J end by 6 bases, with 8 bases between. The CDR3 contains 14 residues. The CDR3, as DNA: TGTGCCAGCAGTTTATCAGGGAAGGCCGGGGAGCTGTTTTTT. It is translated as CASSLSGKAGELFF.

V gene TRBV2 combines with J gene TRBJ2-1; 13 bases match TRBD2. The germline V gene encodes CDR1 SNHLY and CDR2 FYNNEI. The CDR3 loop spans 14 amino acids. Germline trimming cut 4 bases from V and 9 bases from J; bases unmatched to any gene: 3. As DNA, the CDR3 is TGTGCCAGCAGTGGGCGACTAGCGGGAGGTGAGCAGTTCTTC. Its protein product is CASSGRLAGGEQFF.

The rearrangement links TRBV5-6 to TRBJ2-2, with a weak D call TRBD1 (6 bases). This CDR3 region has 15 residues. V was shortened by 1 base and J by 5 bases, with 12 bases between the two germline ends. Germline CDR1 is SGHDT and CDR2 is YYEEEE. CDR3 DNA sequence: TGTGCCAGCAGCTTGAGCAGGGGCCAAACCGGGGAGCTGTTTTTT. Its protein product is CASSLSRGQTGELFF.

The chain is built from TRBV2 and TRBJ2-1; 8 nucleotides agree with TRBD2. Germline loops: CDR1 SNHLY, CDR2 FYNNEI. The length of the CDR3 is 16 residues. The ends lost 10 bases at V and 4 bases at J; junction bases unmatched: 15. Here the CDR3 DNA reads TGTGCCATCCAGATAACCTTAGCGGGGCTATACAATGAGCAGTTCTTC. It is translated as CAIQITLAGLYNEQFF.

The chain has TRBV6-5 and TRBJ2-3, with TRBD1 identical over 10 bases. This CDR3 is 15 amino acids long. J was trimmed by 3 bases and V by 2 bases; bases with no gene match: 2. The germline gives CDR1 MNHEY, CDR2 SVGAGI. CDR3 sequence reads: CASSYDRGLTDTQYF. CDR3 coding DNA: TGTGCCAGCAGTTACGACAGGGGGCTAACAGATACGCAGTATTTT.

The chain recombines TRBV4-2 with TRBJ1-5; a weak D match, TRBD1 (5 bases). Trimming pared 0 bases from V and 3 bases from J, leaving 9 bases between. Germline V CDR1 and CDR2: LGHNA, YNFKEQ. The CDR3 loop spans 15 amino acids. The CDR3 loop reads CASSQDEGTNQPQHF. CDR3 nucleotide sequence: TGTGCCAGCAGCCAAGACGAAGGGACCAATCAGCCCCAGCATTTT.

This chain links TRBV19 with TRBJ1-5; D call uncertain. Per the germline V gene, CDR1 is LNHDA and CDR2 is SQIVND (reference sequence). CDR3 length: 14 amino acids. Trimming took off 3 bases at V and 3 bases at J, with 9 bases between the two ends. In DNA, the CDR3 is TGTGCCAGTAGTATCTGGTCAGACAATCAGCCCCAGCATTTT. Encoded protein: CASSIWSDNQPQHF.

The chain uses TRBV9 and TRBJ1-2; tentative D call: TRBD1 (6 bases). The CDR3 consists of 16 residues. V lost 3 bases and J 0 bases, leaving 15 bases between the germline ends. CDR1 and CDR2 from the germline V gene are SGDLS and YYNGEE. The CDR3 region has the DNA TGTGCCAGCAGCGCCGCGGCGGGGGCTGCTAACTATGGCTACACCTTC. Translating it yields CASSAAAGAANYGYTF.

This clone was counted between two and nine times. This chain links TRBV7-3 with TRBJ2-3, with 7 bases aligning to TRBD2. Trimming removed 5 bases from V and 5 bases from J; junction bases left unmatched: 13. Germline V gives CDR1 SGHTA, CDR2 FQGTGA. CDR3 length: 16 residues. In DNA form, the CDR3 reads TGTGCCAGCAGCCCGTACCGGCGACTAGCCCAAGATACGCAGTATTTT. This codes for CASSPYRRLAQDTQYF.

The V gene is TRBV28, the J gene TRBJ1-2, with 12 bases identical to TRBD1. The J segment lost 4 bases and the V segment lost 5 bases, leaving 5 bases of the junction unmatched. This CDR3 contains 15 residues. Germline V CDR1 and CDR2: MDHEN, SYDVKM. CDR3 residues: CASSAPGQGAYGYTF. The CDR3, as DNA: TGTGCCAGCAGTGCTCCGGGACAGGGGGCCTATGGCTACACCTTC.

The chain links TRBV9 to TRBJ2-3, with D maybe TRBD1 (5 bases). This CDR3 spans 17 amino acids. The V and J ends lost 0 bases and 4 bases respectively, with 18 bases between them. In germline, CDR1 is SGDLS, CDR2 YYNGEE. The CDR3 DNA reads as TGTGCCAGCAGCGTAGGTGGCAGGGCAGGGTCGTCAGATACGCAGTATTTT. It specifies CASSVGGRAGSSDTQYF.

The gene calls are TRBV14 and TRBJ2-1; 10 nucleotides align to TRBD2. The CDR3 is 17 residues long. The germline V gene encodes CDR1 SGHDN and CDR2 FVKESK. After removal of 5 bases from V and 4 bases from J, the junction contained 11 bases not matched to a gene. CDR3 DNA: TGTGCCAGCAGCTCTAGGCGGACTAGCGGTGTATACAATGAGCAGTTCTTC. Its translation is CASSSRRTSGVYNEQFF.

This chain uses TRBV28 with TRBJ2-2, with a tentative D call TRBD1 (8 bases). The CDR3 has 16 residues. CDR1 MDHEN and CDR2 SYDVKM come from the germline V gene. The V gene lost 5 bases and the J gene lost 3 bases, with 16 bases spanning the gap. CDR3 sequence (DNA): TGTGCCAGCAGTCCCGAAACAGGGGGGGACACCGGGGAGCTGTTTTTT. It specifies CASSPETGGDTGELFF.

The chain combines TRBV7-9 with TRBJ2-5, with unresolved D. CDR3 length: 11 residues. Trimming stripped 4 bases from V and 3 bases from J, with 3 bases between. Germline V gene lookup returns CDR1 SEHNR and CDR2 FQNEAQ (reference sequence). CDR3 bases: TGTGCCAGCAGCTCGAAAGAGACCCAGTACTTC. It translates to CASSSKETQYF.

This clone was counted once. The J gene is TRBJ2-7, the V gene TRBV25-1; 13 nucleotides align to TRBD2. CDR1 and CDR2 from the germline V gene are MGHDK and SYGVNS. The V gene end was trimmed by 8 bases and the J gene end by 2 bases; junction bases not matched to a gene: 6. This CDR3 region has 15 residues. DNA of the CDR3: TGTGCCAGCGGACTAGCGGGAGTGGGGGCCTACGAGCAGTACTTC. This sequence encodes CASGLAGVGAYEQYF.

J is TRBJ2-1 and V is TRBV5-1; 11 positions agree with TRBD2. J gave up 8 bases and V 4 bases, and 8 bases lay outside the gene matches. The CDR3 has 15 amino acids. Germline assignment: CDR1 SGHRS and CDR2 YFSETQ. Written as DNA, the CDR3 is TGCGCCAGCAGCATAGCGGGAGGGCCTGGGTATGAGCAGTTCTTC. Translated, it gives CASSIAGGPGYEQFF.

V usage is TRBV5-1 and J usage is TRBJ2-1; D is possibly TRBD2 (6 bases). CDR1 is SGHRS and CDR2 is YFSETQ in the germline V gene. Trimming shortened V by 0 bases and J by 9 bases, and 7 bases separated the two germline ends. The CDR3 spans 12 residues. The CDR3 nucleotides read TGCGCCAGCAGCTTGGCCGGGGGTGAGCAGTTCTTC. The encoded protein is CASSLAGGEQFF. Using reference TRBV5-1 and TRBJ2-1 for the parts outside the CDR3, the full variable domain is KAGVTQTPRYLIKTRGQQVTLSCSPISGHRSVSWYQQTPGQGLQFLFEYFSETQRNKGNFPGRFSGRQFSNSRSEMNVSTLELGDSALYLCASSLAGGEQFFGPGTRLTVL.

The CDR3 is CASSLQTSYEQYF. The CDR3 DNA sequence: TGTGCCAGCAGCTTACAAACCTCCTACGAGCAGTACTTC. The chain employs TRBV11-1 and TRBJ2-7, with no clear D. CDR1 and CDR2 (germline): SGHAT, FQDESV (reference sequence). The germline V and J ends were trimmed by 2 bases and 0 bases, with 5 bases remaining between them. This CDR3 contains 13 residues.

J is TRBJ1-4 and V is TRBV28, with D perhaps TRBD1 (5 bases). Germline CDR1 is MDHEN and CDR2 is SYDVKM. The length of the CDR3 is 15 residues. The V and J ends lost 7 bases and 7 bases respectively, with 19 bases between them. In DNA, the CDR3 is TGTGCCAGCACCTCTTGTTGCAGGAGGGGTGAAAAACTGTTTTTT. Translation: CASTSCCRRGEKLFF. Full variable domain (outside the CDR3, taken from reference TRBV28 and TRBJ1-4): DVKVTQSSRYLVKRTGEKVFLECVQDMDHENMFWYRQDPGLGLRLIYFSYDVKMKEKGDIPEGYSVSREKKERFSLILESASTNQTSMYLCASTSCCRRGEKLFFGSGTQLSVL.

This rearrangement joins TRBV10-3 to TRBJ2-1; 14 bases align to TRBD2. With V trimmed by 4 bases and J by 7 bases, 9 bases remained unmatched. The V gene's germline CDR1 is ENHRY and CDR2 SYGVKD. The CDR3 loop spans 17 amino acids. The CDR3 nucleotides are TGTGCCATCAGTGTAGGACTAGCGGGGGGAGGGGTGAATGAGCAGTTCTTC. It codes for CAISVGLAGGGVNEQFF.

This chain links TRBV5-1 with TRBJ1-5; 7 nucleotides align to TRBD1. The CDR3 length is 16 residues. V lost 7 bases and J lost 5; bases outside the gene matches: 15. Germline assignment: CDR1 SGHRS and CDR2 YFSETQ. CDR3 region: CASRLNPDRRYQPQHF. In DNA, the CDR3 is TGCGCCAGCCGATTAAATCCGGACAGGCGATATCAGCCCCAGCATTTT. The full variable domain, with the rest looked up from reference TRBV5-1 and TRBJ1-5, is KAGVTQTPRYLIKTRGQQVTLSCSPISGHRSVSWYQQTPGQGLQFLFEYFSETQRNKGNFPGRFSGRQFSNSRSEMNVSTLELGDSALYLCASRLNPDRRYQPQHFGDGTRLSIL.

V and J are TRBV7-2 and TRBJ2-1, with D unresolved. The CDR3 has 12 amino acids. V lost 5 bases and J lost 8, with 10 bases in between. CDR1 and CDR2 from the germline V gene are SGHTA and FQGNSA. In nucleotides, the CDR3 is TGTGCCAGCAGCCCAGGTTACTATGAGCAGTTCTTC. Translated: CASSPGYYEQFF.

The chain employs TRBV27 and TRBJ2-1; TRBD2 aligns across 7 bases. This CDR3 contains 18 residues. Germline V lookup: CDR1 MNHEY, CDR2 SMNVEV (reference sequence). Germline trimming cut 3 bases from V and 0 bases from J; bases unmatched to any gene: 11. The CDR3 reads CASSLRGRALGSYNEQFF. CDR3 sequence (DNA): TGTGCCAGCAGTTTGCGTGGGAGGGCATTGGGCTCCTACAATGAGCAGTTCTTC.

The rearrangement joins TRBV19 to TRBJ2-2; TRBD2 is a possible D gene (7 bases). Germline CDR1 and CDR2: LNHDA and SQIVND (reference sequence). CDR3 length: 19 amino acids. Trimming removed 5 bases at V and 1 base at J, with 23 bases between. The CDR3 region is CASSDLRGRVRRNTGELFF. The CDR3, as DNA: TGTGCCAGTAGTGATTTGAGGGGGAGGGTTCGTAGGAACACCGGGGAGCTGTTTTTT.

This chain connects TRBV14 to TRBJ2-1, with D uncertain. Germline V gene lookup returns CDR1 SGHDN and CDR2 FVKESK. The V end lost 0 bases, the J end lost 7 bases, and 16 bases lay between the germline ends. The CDR3 totals 16 residues. CDR3 amino acids: CASSQENTSKRNEQFF. CDR3 sequence (DNA): TGTGCCAGCAGCCAAGAAAACACCAGCAAAAGGAATGAGCAGTTCTTC.

The chain links TRBV7-2 to TRBJ2-2; D gene ambiguous. The CDR3 runs 13 residues. Germline V gene lookup returns CDR1 SGHTA and CDR2 FQGNSA. V was trimmed by 3 bases and J by 2 bases, leaving 4 bases between them. CDR3 loop: CASSLTNTGELFF. For the CDR3, the DNA is TGTGCCAGCAGCTTGACTAACACCGGGGAGCTGTTTTTT.

The V call is TRBV18, the J call TRBJ1-1; no clear D gene. The CDR3 spans 14 residues. In germline, CDR1 is KGHSH, CDR2 LQKENI. V lost 5 bases and J 1 base, leaving 11 bases between the germline ends. CDR3 in DNA: TGTGCCAGCTCATCGGAGCACGCGAACACTGAAGCTTTCTTT. Its translation is CASSSEHANTEAFF.